These 24 T cell receptor beta chains were all obtained from the same sample, sequenced in a study of T-cell memory formation after mild COVID-19. One entry per CDR3 protein, called by TCRdb with MiXCR from the 5' RACE reads. Counted here are about 610,000 distinct CDR3 sequences, approximately 15% occurring once; the ten biggest clones make up about 8.1%. The sample taken for sequencing was PBMCs or a T cell subset sorted from them (not recorded which). The receptor set was obtained from an adult woman who had mild COVID-19 (a few samples of this study predate the infection). Cell type and time point are not known.

V gene TRBV5-6 combines with J gene TRBJ2-7; a possible D gene is TRBD1 (5 bases). Trimming took 1 base from V and 4 from J, leaving 12 bases between them. Germline V gene sequence: CDR1 SGHDT, CDR2 YYEEEE. CDR3 length equals 14 residues. For the CDR3, the DNA is TGTGCCAGCAGCTTGATGTCACGGACATACGAGCAGTACTTC. Its protein product is CASSLMSRTYEQYF.

V gene TRBV12-3 or TRBV12-4 combines with J gene TRBJ2-1; TRBD2 matches at 12 bases. J was trimmed by 5 bases and V by 6 bases; bases with no gene match: 5. This CDR3 has 15 amino acids. CDR3 in amino acids: CASRMRLAGDNEQFF. CDR3 DNA: TGTGCCAGCAGAATGAGACTAGCGGGGGACAATGAGCAGTTCTTC.

The CDR3 DNA reads as TGTGCCTGGAGTGTACTTTTCGGTGAACAGGGGAACTATGGCTACACCTTC. It encodes CAWSVLFGEQGNYGYTF. The chain joins TRBV30 to TRBJ1-2; 7 nucleotides align to TRBD1. This CDR3 region has 17 residues. From germline, CDR1 is GTSNPN and CDR2 SVGIG (reference sequence). After removal of 0 bases from V and 2 bases from J, the junction contained 12 bases not matched to a gene.

The chain uses TRBV6-2 or TRBV6-3 and TRBJ1-6, with 7 bases lining up with TRBD1. CDR3 length: 14 amino acids. The junction had 6 bases not matched to a gene; V was cut back by 6 bases and J by 7 bases. The germline V gene has CDR1 MNHEY and CDR2 SVGEGT. CDR3 protein: CASRPGQPNSPLHF. The CDR3 DNA reads as TGTGCCAGCAGGCCGGGACAGCCAAATTCACCCCTCCACTTT.

This clonotype was detected a few times. The genes are TRBV5-1 and TRBJ2-3; 14 nucleotides align to TRBD2. The V and J ends lost 4 bases and 0 bases, in that order; junction bases with no gene match: 4. This CDR3 is built from 17 residues. Germline V CDR1 and CDR2: SGHRS, YFSETQ. The CDR3 DNA follows: TGCGCCAGCAGCGTGGGACTAGCGGGGGCGAGCACAGATACGCAGTATTTT. It is translated as CASSVGLAGASTDTQYF. The full variable domain, in which reference TRBV5-1 and TRBJ2-3 provide the parts outside the CDR3, is KAGVTQTPRYLIKTRGQQVTLSCSPISGHRSVSWYQQTPGQGLQFLFEYFSETQRNKGNFPGRFSGRQFSNSRSEMNVSTLELGDSALYLCASSVGLAGASTDTQYFGPGTRLTVL.

The chain recombines TRBV12-3 or TRBV12-4 with TRBJ1-1; D call uncertain. The CDR3 sequence is 13 residues long. Trimming removed 6 bases from V and 5 bases from J, with 13 bases in between. The CDR3 reads CASRLPPGTEAFF. DNA of the CDR3: TGTGCCAGCAGACTACCCCCGGGGACTGAAGCTTTCTTT.

The chain employs TRBV5-1 and TRBJ1-2; no reliable D call. The CDR3 consists of 16 residues. Looked up from germline, CDR1 is SGHRS and CDR2 is YFSETQ. V shed 0 bases and J shed 0 bases, with 12 bases lying between them. CDR3 amino acids: CASSLDEFPTNYGYTF. The CDR3, as DNA: TGCGCCAGCAGCTTGGACGAGTTCCCGACTAACTATGGCTACACCTTC.

This clonotype has only a few counts. The chain combines TRBV3-1 with TRBJ2-7, with D unresolved. V was pared by 3 bases and J by 2 bases, with 11 bases between. The germline V gene has CDR1 LGHDT and CDR2 YNNKEL (reference sequence). The CDR3 has 14 residues. In DNA form, the CDR3 reads TGTGCCAGCAGCCATTCTGGCCACCCCTACGAGCAGTACTTC. Translated, it gives CASSHSGHPYEQYF.

The chain links TRBV5-1 to TRBJ2-3; D unclear. CDR1 is SGHRS and CDR2 is YFSETQ in the germline V gene. The CDR3 runs to 15 residues. With 3 bases removed from V and 3 bases from J, the gap between germline ends came to 14 bases. The CDR3 protein is CASSSDGKVTDTQYF. The CDR3 nucleotides read TGCGCCAGCAGCTCCGATGGGAAAGTAACAGATACGCAGTATTTT. Full variable domain (missing parts from reference TRBV5-1 and TRBJ2-3): KAGVTQTPRYLIKTRGQQVTLSCSPISGHRSVSWYQQTPGQGLQFLFEYFSETQRNKGNFPGRFSGRQFSNSRSEMNVSTLELGDSALYLCASSSDGKVTDTQYFGPGTRLTVL.

This clonotype was observed a few times. This sequence joins TRBV11-3 and TRBJ2-1; 7 nucleotides match TRBD2. Germline CDR1 is SGHNT and CDR2 is YENEEA. The V gene end was trimmed by 3 bases and the J gene end by 9 bases; junction bases not matched to a gene: 5. CDR3 length: 13 residues. The CDR3 sequence: CASSFSSGGEQFF. CDR3 sequence (DNA): TGTGCCAGCAGCTTCTCTAGCGGCGGTGAGCAGTTCTTC.

As to this clonotype: This may come from a read error, since a much larger clone is one base off. This rearrangement joins TRBV7-3 to TRBJ2-1; 8 bases agree with TRBD2. With 1 base clipped from V and 3 bases from J, the junction kept 2 bases outside the gene matches. The CDR3 consists of 15 residues. Germline-derived CDR1 and CDR2 are SGHTA and FQGTGA. The CDR3 region is CASSLSSGVYNEQFF. CDR3 nucleotide sequence: TGTGCCAGCAGCTTAAGTAGCGGGGTCTACAATGAGCAGTTCTTC.

This clonotype showed up just a few times. The chain joins TRBV20-1 to TRBJ2-1; 7 nucleotides agree with TRBD2. The CDR3 loop spans 13 amino acids. The germline V gene encodes CDR1 DFQATT and CDR2 SNEGSKA (reference sequence). The junction had 8 bases not matched to a gene; V was cut back by 6 bases and J by 6 bases. CDR3 in amino acids: CSADSGTTNEQFF. The DNA for the CDR3 is TGCAGTGCAGATTCCGGGACTACCAATGAGCAGTTCTTC.

This rearrangement joins TRBV6-5 to TRBJ2-5; D is perhaps TRBD1 or TRBD2 (5 bases each). Looked up from germline, CDR1 is MNHEY and CDR2 is SVGAGI. V was clipped by 9 bases and J by 2 bases, with 13 bases between them. This CDR3 is 13 amino acids long. DNA of the CDR3: TGTGCCAGTGTGTCGAGGGGACAAGAGACCCAGTACTTC. As protein: CASVSRGQETQYF.

The sample holds a few counts of this clonotype. The chain joins TRBV9 to TRBJ2-1; 8 nucleotides line up with TRBD2. Germline lookup yields CDR1 SGDLS and CDR2 YYNGEE. The CDR3 sequence is 15 residues long. The V gene end was trimmed by 3 bases and the J gene end by 4 bases; junction bases not matched to a gene: 6. CDR3 protein: CASSDSGAVYNEQFF. Here the CDR3 DNA reads TGTGCCAGCAGCGATAGCGGGGCCGTGTACAATGAGCAGTTCTTC. The entire variable domain, with the rest obtained from reference TRBV9 and TRBJ2-1, is as follows: DSGVTQTPKHLITATGQRVTLRCSPRSGDLSVYWYQQSLDQGLQFLIQYYNGEERAKGNILERFSAQQFPDLHSELNLSSLELGDSALYFCASSDSGAVYNEQFFGPGTRLTVL.

This clonotype was counted between two and nine times. The V call is TRBV5-1, the J call TRBJ2-7, with D tentatively TRBD1 (5 bases). Germline V gene lookup returns CDR1 SGHRS and CDR2 YFSETQ. The V gene lost 0 bases and the J gene lost 5 bases, with 12 bases spanning the gap. The CDR3 totals 14 residues. CDR3 amino acids: CASSLVPGSDEQYF. DNA for the CDR3: TGCGCCAGCAGCTTGGTTCCAGGGTCGGACGAGCAGTACTTC. The full variable domain, in which reference TRBV5-1 and TRBJ2-7 provide the parts outside the CDR3, is KAGVTQTPRYLIKTRGQQVTLSCSPISGHRSVSWYQQTPGQGLQFLFEYFSETQRNKGNFPGRFSGRQFSNSRSEMNVSTLELGDSALYLCASSLVPGSDEQYFGPGTRLTVT.

In this sample, this clonotype turned up a few times. The V gene is TRBV18, the J gene TRBJ2-7; TRBD1 might be the D (6 bases). This CDR3 comprises 16 residues. CDR1 is KGHSH, CDR2 LQKENI, per germline. V dropped 1 base and J dropped 1 base, with 14 bases sitting between them. CDR3 coding DNA: TGTGCCAGCTCACCACTACAGGGTTTTGAGTCCTACGAGCAGTACTTC. Translated, it gives CASSPLQGFESYEQYF.

This clonotype was counted only a few times. The V and J genes are TRBV6-5 and TRBJ2-7; D remains ambiguous. The V end was cut by 6 bases, the J end by 0 bases, with 12 bases between. CDR3 length: 14 residues. Per germline, CDR1 MNHEY and CDR2 SVGAGI. The CDR3 is CASSPRHLSYEQYF. As DNA, the CDR3 is TGTGCCAGCAGCCCCCGACACCTCTCCTACGAGCAGTACTTC.

This clonotype was counted only a few times. V is TRBV20-1 and J is TRBJ1-1; perhaps TRBD1 as D (5 bases). CDR3 length equals 14 residues. V dropped 1 base and J dropped 1 base, with 10 bases sitting between them. Germline CDR1 is DFQATT and CDR2 is SNEGSKA (reference sequence). The DNA for the CDR3 is TGCAGTGCTAGAGTACAGGAGGAGAACACTGAAGCTTTCTTT. This gives the protein CSARVQEENTEAFF.

This CDR3 reads CASSVGGTTQETQYF. The CDR3 region has the DNA TGTGCCAGCAGCGTCGGGGGGACAACGCAAGAGACCCAGTACTTC. The chain couples TRBV27 to TRBJ2-5; tentatively, D is TRBD2 (7 bases). Germline V CDR1 and CDR2: MNHEY, SMNVEV (reference sequence). This CDR3 region has 15 residues. V shed 6 bases and J shed 2 bases, with 16 bases lying between them.

This clonotype appeared a few times. The V and J genes are TRBV12-3 or TRBV12-4 and TRBJ1-5; 7 nucleotides agree with TRBD1. The CDR3 length is 18 residues. J was trimmed by 0 bases and V by 5 bases; bases with no gene match: 13. Here the CDR3 DNA reads TGTGCCAGCAGTCGAAGGGACAGTGGTTTAGCTAGCAATCAGCCCCAGCATTTT. Its protein product is CASSRRDSGLASNQPQHF.

The chain links TRBV7-9 to TRBJ2-3; a possible D gene is TRBD1 (7 bases). The ends were cut back, 6 bases at V and 1 base at J, with 11 bases in the middle. The germline V gene has CDR1 SEHNR and CDR2 FQNEAQ (reference sequence). The CDR3 has 14 amino acids. The CDR3 loop reads CASRQGEGTDTQYF. CDR3 nucleotide sequence: TGTGCCAGCAGGCAGGGGGAGGGCACAGATACGCAGTATTTT. Complete variable domain (other parts from reference TRBV7-9 and TRBJ2-3): DTGVSQNPRHKITKRGQNVTFRCDPISEHNRLYWYRQTLGQGPEFLTYFQNEAQLEKSRLLSDRFSAERPKGSFSTLEIQRTEQGDSAMYLCASRQGEGTDTQYFGPGTRLTVL.

This chain uses TRBV5-1 with TRBJ2-1, with 7 nucleotides matching TRBD1. The V gene end was trimmed by 0 bases and the J gene end by 3 bases; junction bases not matched to a gene: 3. CDR3 length equals 15 residues. Germline-derived CDR1 and CDR2 are SGHRS and YFSETQ. The CDR3 is CASSLVPGGYNEQFF. The DNA for the CDR3 is TGCGCCAGCAGCTTGGTACCAGGGGGCTACAATGAGCAGTTCTTC.

V and J are TRBV6-4 and TRBJ2-1; TRBD2 aligns across 10 bases. The CDR3 loop spans 15 amino acids. V lost 2 bases, J lost 4 bases, and 2 bases stayed unmatched. Germline values: CDR1 MRHNA, CDR2 SNTAGT. CDR3 sequence reads: CASSDGTSVYNEQFF. DNA of the CDR3: TGTGCCAGCAGTGACGGGACTAGCGTTTACAATGAGCAGTTCTTC.

The chain uses TRBV5-6 and TRBJ2-6; maybe TRBD1 (5 bases). The CDR3 is made up of 17 amino acids. V lost 4 bases, J lost 0 bases, and 14 bases lay in between. The germline V gene encodes CDR1 SGHDT and CDR2 YYEEEE. As DNA, the CDR3 is TGTGCCAGCAGCCAAATGACAGATAGCTCTGGGGCCAACGTCCTGACTTTC. Translating it yields CASSQMTDSSGANVLTF.